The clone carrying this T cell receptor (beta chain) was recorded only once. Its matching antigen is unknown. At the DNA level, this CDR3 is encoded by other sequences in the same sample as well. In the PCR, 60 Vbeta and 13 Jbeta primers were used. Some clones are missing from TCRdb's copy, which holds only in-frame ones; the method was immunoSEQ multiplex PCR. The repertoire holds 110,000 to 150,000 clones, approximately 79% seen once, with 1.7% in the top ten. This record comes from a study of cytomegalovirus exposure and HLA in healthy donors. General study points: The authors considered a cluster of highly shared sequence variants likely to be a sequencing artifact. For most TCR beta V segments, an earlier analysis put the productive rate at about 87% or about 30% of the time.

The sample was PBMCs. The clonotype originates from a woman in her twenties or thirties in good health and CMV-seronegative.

Here the CDR3 DNA reads TGTGCCAGCAGCTTACTGCGGGAGACCCAGTACTTC. Its protein product is CASSLLRETQYF. The chain couples TRBV7-2 to TRBJ2-5; no definite D call. The germline gives CDR1 SGHTA, CDR2 FQGNSA. CDR3 length equals 12 residues. V was trimmed by 2 bases and J by 5 bases, leaving 6 bases between them.